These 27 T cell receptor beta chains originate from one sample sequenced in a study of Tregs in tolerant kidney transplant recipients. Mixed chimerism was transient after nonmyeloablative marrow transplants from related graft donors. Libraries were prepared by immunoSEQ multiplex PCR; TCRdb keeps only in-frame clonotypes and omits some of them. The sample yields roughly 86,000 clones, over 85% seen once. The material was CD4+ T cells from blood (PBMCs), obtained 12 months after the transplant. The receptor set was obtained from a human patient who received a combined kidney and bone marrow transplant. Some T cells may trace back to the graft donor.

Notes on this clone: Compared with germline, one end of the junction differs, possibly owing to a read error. The CDR3 DNA reads as TGCGCCAGCAGCAAGAAACCGGACTATAATTCCCCCCTCCACTTT. Its protein is CASSKKPDYNSPLHF. V and J are TRBV4-3 and TRBJ1-6, with no clear D. In germline, CDR1 is LGHNA, CDR2 YSLEER. CDR3 size: 15 residues.

The CDR3 DNA sequence: TGTGCCAGCAGCTCGCCCATAACAGGGGCCAACGTCCTGACTTTC. Protein: CASSSPITGANVLTF. The chain is built from TRBV5-4 and TRBJ2-6; unclear D gene. Germline V CDR1 and CDR2: SGHNT, YYREEE (reference sequence). Trimming shortened V by 3 bases and J by 4 bases, and 11 bases separated the two germline ends. This CDR3 region has 15 residues.

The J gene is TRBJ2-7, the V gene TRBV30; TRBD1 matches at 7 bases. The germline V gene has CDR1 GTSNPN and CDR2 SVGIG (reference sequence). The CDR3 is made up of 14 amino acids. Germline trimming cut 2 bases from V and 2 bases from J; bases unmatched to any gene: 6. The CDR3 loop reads CAWSLQGSAYEQYF. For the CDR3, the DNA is TGTGCCTGGAGTCTACAGGGGTCGGCCTACGAGCAGTACTTC.

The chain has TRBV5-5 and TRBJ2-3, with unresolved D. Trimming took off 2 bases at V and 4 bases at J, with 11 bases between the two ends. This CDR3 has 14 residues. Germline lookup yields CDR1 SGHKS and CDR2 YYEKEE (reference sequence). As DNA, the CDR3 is TGTGCCAGCAGCTTTGGCACAGCACCAGATACGCAGTATTTT. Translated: CASSFGTAPDTQYF. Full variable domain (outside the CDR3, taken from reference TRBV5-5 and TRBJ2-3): DAGVTQSPTHLIKTRGQQVTLRCSPISGHKSVSWYQQVLGQGPQFIFQYYEKEERGRGNFPDRFSARQFPNYSSELNVNALLLGDSALYLCASSFGTAPDTQYFGPGTRLTVL.

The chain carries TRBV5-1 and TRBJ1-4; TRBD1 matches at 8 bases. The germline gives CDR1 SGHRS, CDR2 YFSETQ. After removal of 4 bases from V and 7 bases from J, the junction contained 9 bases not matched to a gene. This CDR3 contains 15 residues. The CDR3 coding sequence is TGCGCCAGCAGCCTGACAGGGGACGGGAGTGAAAAACTGTTTTTT. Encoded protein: CASSLTGDGSEKLFF. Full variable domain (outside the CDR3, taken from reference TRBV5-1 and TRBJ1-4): KAGVTQTPRYLIKTRGQQVTLSCSPISGHRSVSWYQQTPGQGLQFLFEYFSETQRNKGNFPGRFSGRQFSNSRSEMNVSTLELGDSALYLCASSLTGDGSEKLFFGSGTQLSVL.

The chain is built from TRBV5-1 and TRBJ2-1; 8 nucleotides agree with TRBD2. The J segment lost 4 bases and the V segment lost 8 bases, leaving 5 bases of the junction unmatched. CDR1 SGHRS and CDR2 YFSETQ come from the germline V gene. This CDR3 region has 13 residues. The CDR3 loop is CASSVAGYNEQFF. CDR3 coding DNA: TGCGCCAGTAGTGTAGCGGGGTACAATGAGCAGTTCTTC.

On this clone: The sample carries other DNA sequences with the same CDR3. This CDR3 reads CASSLGGEETQYF. Written as DNA, the CDR3 is TGCGCCAGCAGCTTGGGGGGGGAGGAGACCCAGTACTTC. This chain uses TRBV5-1 with TRBJ2-5, with D tentatively TRBD2 (6 bases). Germline CDR1 SGHRS, CDR2 YFSETQ. This CDR3 region has 13 residues. Trimming removed 0 bases from V and 5 bases from J, with 8 bases in between.

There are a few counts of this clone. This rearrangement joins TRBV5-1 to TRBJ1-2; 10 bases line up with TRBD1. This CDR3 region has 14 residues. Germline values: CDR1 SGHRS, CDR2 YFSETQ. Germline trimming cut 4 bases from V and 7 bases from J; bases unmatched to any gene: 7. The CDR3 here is CASSQTTGGSGYTF. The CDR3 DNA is TGCGCCAGCAGCCAGACGACAGGGGGCAGTGGCTACACCTTC.

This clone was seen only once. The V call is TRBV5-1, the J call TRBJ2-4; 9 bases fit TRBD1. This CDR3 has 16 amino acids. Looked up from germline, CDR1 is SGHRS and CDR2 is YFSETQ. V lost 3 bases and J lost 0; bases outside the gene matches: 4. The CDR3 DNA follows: TGCGCCAGCAGCTGGACAGGGGCCGGAGCCAAAAACATTCAGTACTTC. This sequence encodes CASSWTGAGAKNIQYF.

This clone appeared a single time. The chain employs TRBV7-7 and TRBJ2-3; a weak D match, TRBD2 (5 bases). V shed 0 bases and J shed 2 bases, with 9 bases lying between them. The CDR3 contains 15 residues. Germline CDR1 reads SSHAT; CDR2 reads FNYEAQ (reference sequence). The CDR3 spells CASSLAGLPTDTQYF. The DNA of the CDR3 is TGTGCCAGCAGCTTAGCAGGACTTCCCACAGATACGCAGTATTTT.

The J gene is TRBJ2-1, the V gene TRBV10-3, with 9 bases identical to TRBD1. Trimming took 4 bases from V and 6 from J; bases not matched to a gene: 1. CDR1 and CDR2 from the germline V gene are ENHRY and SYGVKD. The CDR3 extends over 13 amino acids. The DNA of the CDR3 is TGTGCCATCAGTGGGACAGGGGTCAATGAGCAGTTCTTC. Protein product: CAISGTGVNEQFF.

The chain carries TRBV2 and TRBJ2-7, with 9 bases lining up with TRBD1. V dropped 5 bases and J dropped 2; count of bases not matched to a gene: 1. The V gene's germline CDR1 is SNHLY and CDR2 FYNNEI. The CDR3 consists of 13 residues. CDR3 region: CASSRQGAYEQYF. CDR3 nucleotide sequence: TGTGCCAGCAGTAGACAGGGGGCCTACGAGCAGTACTTC.

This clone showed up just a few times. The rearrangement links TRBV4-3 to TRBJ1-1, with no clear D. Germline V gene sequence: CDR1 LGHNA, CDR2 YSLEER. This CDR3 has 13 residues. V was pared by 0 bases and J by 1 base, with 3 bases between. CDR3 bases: TGCGCCAGCAGCCAAGATCGGAACACTGAAGCTTTCTTT. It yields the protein CASSQDRNTEAFF.

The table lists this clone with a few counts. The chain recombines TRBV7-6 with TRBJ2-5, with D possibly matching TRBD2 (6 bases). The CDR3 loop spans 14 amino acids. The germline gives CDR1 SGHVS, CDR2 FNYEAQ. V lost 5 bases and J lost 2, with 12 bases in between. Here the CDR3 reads CASSLGLLQETQYF. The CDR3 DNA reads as TGTGCCAGCAGCCTGGGACTCCTTCAAGAGACCCAGTACTTC. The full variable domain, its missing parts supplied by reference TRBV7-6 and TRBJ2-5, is GAGVSQSPRYKVTKRGQDVALRCDPISGHVSLYWYRQALGQGPEFLTYFNYEAQQDKSGLPNDRFSAERPEGSISTLTIQRTEQRDSAMYRCASSLGLLQETQYFGPGTRLLVL.

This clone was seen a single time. The DNA for the CDR3 is TGTGCCATAACGGGACAGGGGGACACCGGGGAGCTGTTTTTT. Amino acid sequence: CAITGQGDTGELFF. V gene TRBV10-3 combines with J gene TRBJ2-2, with 11 positions matching TRBD1. CDR3 size: 14 residues. Germline V lookup: CDR1 ENHRY, CDR2 SYGVKD. V shed 9 bases and J 3 bases; nucleotides not matched to a gene: 3.

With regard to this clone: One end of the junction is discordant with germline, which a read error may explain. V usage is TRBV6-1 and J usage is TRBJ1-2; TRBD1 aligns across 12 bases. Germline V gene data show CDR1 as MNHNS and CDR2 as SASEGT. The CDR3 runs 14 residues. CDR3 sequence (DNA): TGTGCCAGCAGTGACCCCTTAGGGACAGGGGGCCCCCGTTTC. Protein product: CASSDPLGTGGPRF.

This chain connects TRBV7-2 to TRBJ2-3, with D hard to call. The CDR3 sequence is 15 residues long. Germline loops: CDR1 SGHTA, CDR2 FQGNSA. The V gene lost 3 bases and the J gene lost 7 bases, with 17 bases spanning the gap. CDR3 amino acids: CASSLAGTLPHTQYF. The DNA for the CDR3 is TGTGCCAGCAGCTTGGCAGGAACCCTCCCCCATACGCAGTATTTT.

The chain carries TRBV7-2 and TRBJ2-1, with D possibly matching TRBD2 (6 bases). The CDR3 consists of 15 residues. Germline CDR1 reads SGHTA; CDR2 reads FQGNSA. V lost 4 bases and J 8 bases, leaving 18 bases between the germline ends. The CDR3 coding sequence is TGTGCCAGCAGCTGGAGGGCTTCCTTTGGGGATGAGCAGTTCTTC. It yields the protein CASSWRASFGDEQFF.

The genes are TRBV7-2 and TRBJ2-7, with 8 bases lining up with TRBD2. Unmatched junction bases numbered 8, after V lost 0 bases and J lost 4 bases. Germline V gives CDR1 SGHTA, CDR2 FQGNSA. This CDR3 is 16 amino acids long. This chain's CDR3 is CASSLATGTSTYEQYF. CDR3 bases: TGTGCCAGCAGCTTAGCAACCGGGACTAGTACGTACGAGCAGTACTTC.

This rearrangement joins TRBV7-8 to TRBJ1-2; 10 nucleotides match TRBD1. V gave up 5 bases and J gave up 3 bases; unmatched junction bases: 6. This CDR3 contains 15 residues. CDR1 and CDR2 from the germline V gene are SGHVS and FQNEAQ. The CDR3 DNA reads TGTGCCAGCAGCACCCGGGACAGGGGAGACTATGGCTACACCTTC. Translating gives CASSTRDRGDYGYTF.

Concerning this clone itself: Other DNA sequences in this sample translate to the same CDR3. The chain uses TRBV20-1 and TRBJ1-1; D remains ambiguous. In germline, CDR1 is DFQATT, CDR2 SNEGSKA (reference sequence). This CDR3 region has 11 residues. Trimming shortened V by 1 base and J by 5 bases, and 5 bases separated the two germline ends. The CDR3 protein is CSARGRTEAFF. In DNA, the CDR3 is TGCAGTGCTAGAGGTCGGACTGAAGCTTTCTTT.

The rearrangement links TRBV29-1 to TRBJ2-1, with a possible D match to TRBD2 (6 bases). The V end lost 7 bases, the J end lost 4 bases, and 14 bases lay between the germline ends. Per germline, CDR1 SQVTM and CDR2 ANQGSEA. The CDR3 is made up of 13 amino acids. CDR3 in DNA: TGCAGCGCGAACGGGAGAGGGTACAATGAGCAGTTCTTC. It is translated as CSANGRGYNEQFF.

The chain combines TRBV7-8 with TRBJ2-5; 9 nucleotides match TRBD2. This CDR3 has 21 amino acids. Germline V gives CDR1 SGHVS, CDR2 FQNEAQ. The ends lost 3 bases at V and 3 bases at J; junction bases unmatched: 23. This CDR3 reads CASSFSSSPGRASGVKETQYF. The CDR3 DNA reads TGTGCCAGCAGCTTTTCCTCTTCTCCAGGTCGGGCTAGCGGGGTTAAAGAGACCCAGTACTTC.

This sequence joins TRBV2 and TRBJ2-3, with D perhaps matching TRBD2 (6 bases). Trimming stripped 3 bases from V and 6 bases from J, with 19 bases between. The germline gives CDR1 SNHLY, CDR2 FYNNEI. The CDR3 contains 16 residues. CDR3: CASSERGDLGSDTQYF. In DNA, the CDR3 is TGTGCCAGCAGTGAGAGAGGGGACTTGGGGTCGGATACGCAGTATTTT.

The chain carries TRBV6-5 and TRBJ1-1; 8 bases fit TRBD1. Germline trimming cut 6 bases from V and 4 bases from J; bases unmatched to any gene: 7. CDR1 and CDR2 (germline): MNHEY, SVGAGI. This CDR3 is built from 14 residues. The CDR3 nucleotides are TGTGCCAGCAGGTCCTCAGGACAGGGCACTGAAGCTTTCTTT. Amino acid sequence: CASRSSGQGTEAFF.

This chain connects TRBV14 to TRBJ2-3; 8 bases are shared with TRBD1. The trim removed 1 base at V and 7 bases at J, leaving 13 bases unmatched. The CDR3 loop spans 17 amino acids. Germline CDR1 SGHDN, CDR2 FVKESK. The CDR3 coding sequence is TGTGCCAGCAGCCAAGGCGCAGGGGGCGCGAACGTTAATACGCAGTATTTT. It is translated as CASSQGAGGANVNTQYF.

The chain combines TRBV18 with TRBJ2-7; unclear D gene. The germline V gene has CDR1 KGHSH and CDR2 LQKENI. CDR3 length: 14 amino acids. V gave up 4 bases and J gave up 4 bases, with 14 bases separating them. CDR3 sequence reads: CASSRSILPYEQYF. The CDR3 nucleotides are TGTGCCAGCTCACGTAGCATTCTGCCGTACGAGCAGTACTTC. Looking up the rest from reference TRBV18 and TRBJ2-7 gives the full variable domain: NAGVMQNPRHLVRRRGQEARLRCSPMKGHSHVYWYRQLPEEGLKFMVYLQKENIIDESGMPKERFSAEFPKEGPSILRIQQVVRGDSAAYFCASSRSILPYEQYFGPGTRLTVT.